What follows is one TCR beta chain and its context. Its antigen is unidentified. This record belongs to a study of T cells in Graves' hyperthyroidism and ophthalmopathy. Study conclusions and caveats: Most thyroid clonotypes with frequency above 0.001 were detected in blood.

Together with thyroid ultrasound, orbital computed tomography, serum thyroxine and TRAb, clinical symptoms were used for diagnoses. Predating any ophthalmopathy symptoms, the blood sample was taken at first hyperthyroidism diagnosis. Losses at the gene ends were 5 bases for V and 8 bases for J; bases not matched to a gene: 22. Germline V gene sequence: CDR1 SGHTA, CDR2 FQGTGA. The CDR3 length is 20 residues. TCR beta CDR3 region amplification was performed from RNA transcripts. An initial round of RT-PCR targeting the TCR CDR3 relied on the HTBI primer set. TCRdb re-derived calls from the multiplex PCR reads in MiXCR, one entry per CDR3 protein. The sample has 370,000 or so distinct CDR3 sequences, approximately 15% seen once.

The sequencing sample was made of blood. V is TRBV7-3 and J is TRBJ2-1, with TRBD2 identical over 12 bases. This clonotype was obtained from a woman aged 18-29 years with Graves' hyperthyroidism that later progressed to Graves' ophthalmopathy. The CDR3 bases are TGTGCCAGCAGCCAAACCGAAAGGCTAGCGGGAGGGCCCAGTCCCCATGAGCAGTTCTTC. Amino acids: CASSQTERLAGGPSPHEQFF.